This T cell receptor (beta chain) was found in a study of CD49a tissue-resident CD8 T cells in human skin (dated by TCRdb to 2017 to 2019). About the investigation overall: Tissue-resident memory CD8+ T cell subsets in human skin, defined by CD49a, CD69 and CD103 expression, were examined in the study.

Receptor libraries were prepared by the immunoSEQ multiplex PCR assay. The paper's processing steps were these. TCR V beta family usage frequencies were compared across the sorted blood, dermal and epidermal CD8+ T cell populations. TCRdb's version of the immuneACCESS table is confined to in-frame rearrangements and falls short of the full clone set. An unresolved V gene accounts for under half of the shortfall where checked; the remainder is of unknown origin. V, J and clone size reflect that table, while D and trimming were determined from the DNA. The sample contains about 1,500 clones, 50% to 70% of them found a single time. The biggest ten clones account for roughly 30% of the sample. The CDR3 starts with the cysteine, ends with the phenylalanine, and has 14 residues. The kept DNA is CDR3 alone, 42 bases in frame from the first base. For CDR1 and CDR2, the germline V gene lists SGDLS and YYNGEE. Compared with germline, V lacks 0 bases and J lacks 5 bases; bases without a gene match: 5.

For five or six healthy donors, CD8+ T cells were sorted from blood, dermis and epidermis, and the TCR beta CDR3 regions of these cells were analysed. Both blood and skin samples were provided by each TCR-sequenced donor, and all TCR-sequenced donors were healthy individuals. Sorting was used to isolate CD8+ T cell populations ahead of TCR beta sequencing. Points on this clone: Its antigen target is currently unknown. The input lacks base qualities; no much larger clone sits a single base away.

This sequence was found in a human donor in good health. Rearrangement joined TRBV9 to TRBJ2-7; 7 central bases correspond to TRBD2. Sequencing used CLA- CD8+ effector memory T cells sorted from blood. Read as DNA, the sequence is TGTGCCAGCAGCGTAGGGCGGGAGTACGACGAGCAGTACTTC. This yields the protein CASSVGREYDEQYF.